Listed below are T cell receptor beta chains from one sample, sequenced in a study of T cells after yellow fever vaccination. One entry per CDR3 protein results from TCRdb running MiXCR on the 5' RACE reads. Of 300,000 to 400,000 distinct CDR3 sequences in the sample, roughly 4% were seen once. The starting material was PBMCs, obtained 5 days after the yellow fever booster vaccination. The receptors derive from a man aged 18-30 years who received the YFV17D yellow fever vaccine. CDR3s include the opening cysteine and the closing phenylalanine or tryptophan. D genes are given only for firm matches. Clone size is not always given. Where it is, it says once, few, many or a class for expanded clones.

D: TRBD1; V: TRBV5-6; J: TRBJ2-1; size: few; DNA: TGTGCCAGCAGCTCGGACAGGGGGCGTGAGCAGTTCTTC; CDR3: CASSSDRGREQFF
D: TRBD1; V: TRBV12-3/TRBV12-4; J: TRBJ1-2; size: many; DNA: TGTGCCAGCACCCTGGACAGGGGACGGGTCTATGGCTACACCTTC; CDR3: CASTLDRGRVYGYTF
D: TRBD2; V: TRBV28; J: TRBJ2-3; size: few; DNA: TGTGCCAGCAGTGTGACTAGCGGGGGGGCAGCAGATACGCAGTATTTT; CDR3: CASSVTSGGAADTQYF
D: TRBD1; V: TRBV7-7; J: TRBJ1-1; size: NA; DNA: TGTGCCAGCAGAGAAATCAGGGGGGACACTGAAGCTTTCTTT; CDR3: CASREIRGDTEAFF
D: NA; V: TRBV7-8; J: TRBJ2-3; size: NA; DNA: TGTGCCAGCAGCATCCGGACCAGATCATCCCGCACAGATACGCAGTATTTT; CDR3: CASSIRTRSSRTDTQYF
D: TRBD2; V: TRBV7-3; J: TRBJ2-1; size: few; DNA: TGTGCCAGCAGCTTAGGACTAGTCTCCTACAATGAGCAGTTCTTC; CDR3: CASSLGLVSYNEQFF
D: NA; V: TRBV10-3; J: TRBJ2-3; size: many; DNA: TGTGCCATCAGTGAGTCGGCTAGCACAGATACGCAGTATTTT; CDR3: CAISESASTDTQYF
D: NA; V: TRBV12-3/TRBV12-4; J: TRBJ1-6; size: NA; DNA: TGTGCCAGCAGTTTGGCGGCAGGCTCTAATTCACCCCTCCACTTT; CDR3: CASSLAAGSNSPLHF
D: TRBD1; V: TRBV28; J: TRBJ2-2; size: few; DNA: TGTGCCAGCAGACTGGGACAGGGGATCGGCGGGGAGCTGTTTTTT; CDR3: CASRLGQGIGGELFF
D: NA; V: TRBV10-3; J: TRBJ1-1; size: few; DNA: TGTGCCATCAGTGAGGGAGTGGGAACTGAAGCTTTCTTT; CDR3: CAISEGVGTEAFF
D: TRBD1; V: TRBV7-8; J: TRBJ1-2; size: many; DNA: TGTGCCAGCAGTTATTTCCGGGACAGTCATTATGGCTACACCTTC; CDR3: CASSYFRDSHYGYTF
D: NA; V: TRBV5-4; J: TRBJ2-3; size: few; DNA: TGTGCCAGCAGCTTGGGCGCACGCAGGGGAGCCACAGATACGCAGTATTTT; CDR3: CASSLGARRGATDTQYF
D: TRBD1; V: TRBV12-3/TRBV12-4; J: TRBJ2-5; size: many; DNA: TGTGCCAGCAGCCGAAACCCGACAGGGATGGAAGAGACCCAGTACTTC; CDR3: CASSRNPTGMEETQYF
D: NA; V: TRBV19; J: TRBJ1-1; size: NA; DNA: TGTGCCAGTAACGGGGAGGGGTTGCCTGAAGCTTTCTTT; CDR3: CASNGEGLPEAFF
D: NA; V: TRBV25-1; J: TRBJ1-2; size: many; DNA: TGTGCCAGCTATCTAGAAGGAGGCTACACCTTC; CDR3: CASYLEGGYTF
D: NA; V: TRBV19; J: TRBJ2-3; size: few; DNA: TGTGCCAGTAGTATATCTCAGCATACGCAGTATTTT; CDR3: CASSISQHTQYF
D: TRBD2; V: TRBV7-2; J: TRBJ2-1; size: NA; DNA: TGTGCCAGCAGCTTATTGGCGGGGGGGCCAAATGAGCAGTTCTTC; CDR3: CASSLLAGGPNEQFF
D: TRBD1; V: TRBV6-2/TRBV6-3; J: TRBJ1-5; size: few; DNA: TGTGCCAGCACCACCTCAAGGACAGGGGGAATGGGGAGCAATCAGCCCCAGCATTTT; CDR3: CASTTSRTGGMGSNQPQHF
D: TRBD2; V: TRBV7-3; J: TRBJ2-1; size: NA; DNA: TGTGCCAGCAGCCCTCTAGCGGGTAGCTCCTACAATGAGCAGTTCTTC; CDR3: CASSPLAGSSYNEQFF
D: TRBD2; V: TRBV27; J: TRBJ2-3; size: few; DNA: TGTGCCAGCAGTTCAGCAGGCGGGGGGGACACTTTCACAGATACGCAGTATTTT; CDR3: CASSSAGGGDTFTDTQYF
D: TRBD1; V: TRBV9; J: TRBJ2-2; size: many; DNA: TGTGCCAGCAGCCGAGGACAGGGCGGGGACCGGGAGCTGTTTTTT; CDR3: CASSRGQGGDRELFF
D: TRBD2; V: TRBV4-1; J: TRBJ2-3; size: few; DNA: TGCGCCAGCAGCCAAACCCCCTTGGGGGGGACAGATACGCAGTATTTT; CDR3: CASSQTPLGGTDTQYF
D: NA; V: TRBV6-5; J: TRBJ1-1; size: few; DNA: TGTGCCAGCAGACAGGACTTGAACACTGAAGCTTTCTTT; CDR3: CASRQDLNTEAFF
D: NA; V: TRBV10-3; J: TRBJ2-1; size: NA; DNA: TGTGCCATCAGTGAGTCCAACAATGAGCAGTTCTTC; CDR3: CAISESNNEQFF
D: NA; V: TRBV20-1; J: TRBJ2-7; size: NA; DNA: TGCAGTGCAAACGCGGGGTTTTCGTACGAGCAGTACTTC; CDR3: CSANAGFSYEQYF
D: NA; V: TRBV19; J: TRBJ1-1; size: few; DNA: TGTGCCAGTAGCCCAATCGGGACGATTACATCGGGAACTGAAGCTTTCTTT; CDR3: CASSPIGTITSGTEAFF
D: NA; V: TRBV24-1; J: TRBJ1-4; size: few; DNA: TGTGCCATCCGACGGACGTTTTTT; CDR3: CAIRRTFF
D: TRBD1; V: TRBV6-2/TRBV6-3; J: TRBJ1-6; size: NA; DNA: TGTGCCAGCAGAATCCGGGACAGCGCACTAAGCTCCTATAATTCACCCCTCCACTTT; CDR3: CASRIRDSALSSYNSPLHF
D: NA; V: TRBV4-1; J: TRBJ1-4; size: few; DNA: TGCGCCAGCAGCCAAGGCTCAGGGTTTGGAGAAAAACTGTTTTTT; CDR3: CASSQGSGFGEKLFF
D: TRBD2; V: TRBV20-1; J: TRBJ2-5; size: NA; DNA: TGCAGTGCTAGAGCGAGTAGCGGGGGGCCGGGGGAGACCCAGTACTTC; CDR3: CSARASSGGPGETQYF
D: NA; V: TRBV4-1; J: TRBJ1-2; size: few; DNA: TGCGCCAGCAGCCAAATCGTTAGCTATGGCTACACCTTC; CDR3: CASSQIVSYGYTF
D: TRBD2; V: TRBV29-1; J: TRBJ2-1; size: NA; DNA: TGCAGCGTTGGGGGAGGGACCTTAATCGATGAGCAGTTCTTC; CDR3: CSVGGGTLIDEQFF
D: TRBD1; V: TRBV10-3; J: TRBJ1-5; size: few; DNA: TGTGCCATCAGCAAGGGACAGGGGACTCAGCCCCAGCATTTT; CDR3: CAISKGQGTQPQHF
D: NA; V: TRBV5-1; J: TRBJ2-1; size: many; DNA: TGCGCCAGCAGCCTCCAAGGCGGTTCCAACAATGAGCAGTTCTTC; CDR3: CASSLQGGSNNEQFF
D: NA; V: TRBV15; J: TRBJ2-5; size: many; DNA: TGTGCCACCAGCAGAGAAGGCCTTTACAGAGAGACCCAGTACTTC; CDR3: CATSREGLYRETQYF
D: TRBD2; V: TRBV5-1; J: TRBJ2-1; size: many; DNA: TGCGCCAGCAGCTTGGACGGGGGGTTCAATGAGCAGTTCTTC; CDR3: CASSLDGGFNEQFF
D: NA; V: TRBV6-5; J: TRBJ2-1; size: NA; DNA: TGTGCCAGCAGACCGGGGCTCTCCTACAATGAGCAGTTCTTC; CDR3: CASRPGLSYNEQFF
D: TRBD1; V: TRBV5-1; J: TRBJ1-2; size: few; DNA: TGCGCCAGCAGCACCTTGGACAGGGGGGATGGCTACACCTTC; CDR3: CASSTLDRGDGYTF
D: NA; V: TRBV20-1; J: TRBJ1-1; size: many; DNA: TGCAGTGCTAGAGAGACCTACCATAGGGCTAAAGCTTTCTTT; CDR3: CSARETYHRAKAFF
D: NA; V: TRBV6-5; J: TRBJ2-1; size: few; DNA: TGTGCCAGCAGCGGCGATGACTTCCTCAATGAGCAGTTCTTC; CDR3: CASSGDDFLNEQFF
D: NA; V: TRBV20-1; J: TRBJ1-3; size: NA; DNA: TGCAGTGCGACGGACAGCAACTCTGGAAACACCATATATTTT; CDR3: CSATDSNSGNTIYF
D: NA; V: TRBV4-3; J: TRBJ1-1; size: NA; DNA: TGCGCCAGCAGCCCGGTAGCAGCGAACACTGAAGCTTTCTTT; CDR3: CASSPVAANTEAFF
D: NA; V: TRBV10-3; J: TRBJ1-5; size: NA; DNA: TGTGCCATCAGTGAGTCCACGGGGGCTATCAATCAGCCCCAGCATTTT; CDR3: CAISESTGAINQPQHF
D: NA; V: TRBV5-1; J: TRBJ2-7; size: many; DNA: TGCGCCAGCAGCAGTCTAACGGACGAGCAGTACTTC; CDR3: CASSSLTDEQYF
D: NA; V: TRBV18; J: TRBJ2-2; size: NA; DNA: TGTGCCAGCTCACCATTCTCTGACACCGGGGAGCTGTTTTTT; CDR3: CASSPFSDTGELFF
D: TRBD2; V: TRBV29-1; J: TRBJ2-5; size: few; DNA: TGCAGCGTGCGGCTTATAGCGGGGGGCCGAGAGACCCAGTACTTC; CDR3: CSVRLIAGGRETQYF
D: NA; V: TRBV4-3; J: TRBJ2-3; size: NA; DNA: TGCGCCAGCAGCCAAGATCTTAGCGGCCTCACAGATACGCAGTATTTT; CDR3: CASSQDLSGLTDTQYF